This section outlines one T cell receptor beta chain sequence together with its context. What it binds is not known. The data were obtained in a study of OX40 agonist ivuxolimab in advanced cancers. The repertoire was sequenced with immunoSEQ multiplex PCR; TCRdb's copy has only in-frame clones and lacks some. This sample has approximately 68,000 clones; almost 85% occur once, and the top ten carry about 2.1%. Study-wide points: Some nonresponders also had low normalized T-cell clonal expansion.

This TCR was recovered from an adult with an advanced solid tumor such as melanoma, head and neck, liver or kidney cancer. This sample comprised CD4+ or CD8+ T cells sorted from blood, obtained in a trial of the OX40 agonist ivuxolimab.

This CDR3 reads CASSLDSRRGEQYF. The CDR3 nucleotides read TGTGCCAGCAGCCTCGACAGTCGGCGGGGCGAGCAGTACTTC. The rearrangement joins TRBV5-4 to TRBJ2-7, with D perhaps TRBD2 (6 bases). V lost 4 bases and J 6 bases, leaving 17 bases between the germline ends. The germline CDR1 and CDR2 sequences are SGHNT and YYREEE (reference sequence). The CDR3 is made up of 14 amino acids.